This T cell receptor (beta chain) derives from a study of blood T cell repertoires in COVID-19. The CDR3 is made up of 13 amino acids. V lost 7 bases and J 0 bases, leaving 8 bases between the germline ends. Germline CDR1 is LNHDA and CDR2 is SQIVND (reference sequence). Measured with immunoSEQ multiplex PCR; TCRdb has only the in-frame clones, and not every one. Of 15,000 to 20,000 clones in the sample, 75% to 95% were seen once. The chain links TRBV19 to TRBJ2-3, with D possibly being TRBD1 (6 bases). The clonotype comes from a human donor in a cohort sampled during active COVID-19. Specimen: peripheral blood. The CDR3 DNA sequence: TGTGCCAGTACGCAGGGGAGCACAGATACGCAGTATTTT. This codes for CASTQGSTDTQYF.